The rows below give T cell receptor beta chains drawn from one sample of a study of CD8 T cells in ankylosing spondylitis. Each CDR3 protein gets one entry after TCRdb re-called the 5' RACE reads with MiXCR. The sample shows 330,000 or so distinct CDR3 sequences, less than 10% of them seen only once. Material: blood, either unsorted or a sorted T cell fraction (not recorded which). These receptor sequences come from a male donor with ankylosing spondylitis. The conserved cysteine and the conserved F or W are not part of the CDR3 here. Fields, in order: CDR3 protein, J gene, V gene.

CDR3aa: ASSHDRAGNSPLH
j_gene: TRBJ1-6
v_gene: TRBV4-3

CDR3aa: SARGGGEQF
j_gene: TRBJ2-1
v_gene: TRBV20-1

CDR3aa: SVFESGSLGEQF
j_gene: TRBJ2-1
v_gene: TRBV29-1

CDR3aa: ASTSSTEAF
j_gene: TRBJ1-1
v_gene: TRBV7-9

CDR3aa: ASSTRTGPYEQY
j_gene: TRBJ2-7
v_gene: TRBV28

CDR3aa: ASNFGQGDNQPQH
j_gene: TRBJ1-5
v_gene: TRBV11-3

CDR3aa: ASSESTGFSGANVLT
j_gene: TRBJ2-6
v_gene: TRBV2

CDR3aa: ASSPRLAGYETQY
j_gene: TRBJ2-5
v_gene: TRBV7-2

CDR3aa: ASRGGAHRLETQY
j_gene: TRBJ2-5
v_gene: TRBV28

CDR3aa: SALGPGGDQPQH
j_gene: TRBJ1-5
v_gene: TRBV20-1

CDR3aa: SVEPANEQF
j_gene: TRBJ2-1
v_gene: TRBV29-1

CDR3aa: ASSQEFRVFDGYT
j_gene: TRBJ1-2
v_gene: TRBV4-1

CDR3aa: ASSPAQGAVDTQY
j_gene: TRBJ2-3
v_gene: TRBV5-1

CDR3aa: ASSQEVRAGYT
j_gene: TRBJ1-2
v_gene: TRBV14